The 12 T cell receptor beta chains below come from one sample, sequenced in a study of OX40 agonist ivuxolimab in advanced cancers. Assay: immunoSEQ multiplex PCR; the TCRdb copy retains only in-frame clones and omits some. The sample lists 53,000 or so clones; approximately 88% were seen once. The sequencing used CD4+ or CD8+ T cells sorted from blood, collected in a trial of the OX40 agonist ivuxolimab. Every receptor here comes from an adult with an advanced solid tumor such as melanoma, head and neck, liver or kidney cancer.

The chain carries TRBV7-8 and TRBJ1-1; TRBD1 might be the D (6 bases). The CDR3 is made up of 14 amino acids. Germline-derived CDR1 and CDR2 are SGHVS and FQNEAQ. V was pared by 1 base and J by 8 bases, with 14 bases between. The CDR3 sequence is CASSLDLGQKEAFF. CDR3 bases: TGTGCCAGCAGCTTAGACCTAGGACAGAAGGAAGCTTTCTTT.

This chain joins TRBV6-5 and TRBJ2-5; D may be TRBD1 or TRBD2 (7 bases each). The V and J ends lost 6 bases and 1 base respectively, with 15 bases between them. This CDR3 region has 15 residues. Germline-derived CDR1 and CDR2 are MNHEY and SVGAGI. CDR3 nucleotide sequence: TGTGCCAGCAGACGCCAGGGGGGGGGCCAAGAGACCCAGTACTTC. Amino acid sequence: CASRRQGGGQETQYF.

V gene TRBV19 combines with J gene TRBJ1-2; D is unclear. The CDR3 runs to 14 residues. V lost 7 bases and J lost 2, with 14 bases in between. The V gene's germline CDR1 is LNHDA and CDR2 SQIVND (reference sequence). CDR3 nucleotides: TGTGCCAGTACCAGTGATCGGAACAACTATGGCTACACCTTC. It translates to CASTSDRNNYGYTF.

This clone showed up just a few times. This chain connects TRBV12-5 to TRBJ2-5; the D gene is possibly TRBD2 (5 bases). The CDR3 covers 14 residues. Trimming left V 5 bases short and J 5 bases short, with 15 bases between. Germline CDR1 is LGHNT and CDR2 is FRNRAP. CDR3 amino acids: CASGPPSGTETQYF. Here the CDR3 DNA reads TGTGCTAGTGGTCCCCCGTCGGGAACGGAGACCCAGTACTTC.

This clone has a single count. The CDR3 nucleotides read TGTGCCAGTAGTTCGAACAGGGGACTAGCGGGAGTTCTGGCAAATGAGCAGTTCTTC. Its protein product is CASSSNRGLAGVLANEQFF. The chain joins TRBV19 to TRBJ2-1, with TRBD2 matching over 14 bases. Germline CDR1 and CDR2: LNHDA and SQIVND (reference sequence). Trimming removed 5 bases from V and 7 bases from J; junction bases left unmatched: 16. This CDR3 spans 19 amino acids.

The chain couples TRBV7-2 to TRBJ2-7, with 7 bases aligning to TRBD2. This CDR3 comprises 14 residues. The germline V gene encodes CDR1 SGHTA and CDR2 FQGNSA. V lost 5 bases to trimming and J lost 0 bases; unmatched junction nucleotides: 4. DNA of the CDR3: TGTGCCAGCAGCGGCGGCGGGAGCTCCTACGAGCAGTACTTC. Its protein is CASSGGGSSYEQYF.

The chain links TRBV20-1 to TRBJ2-1; 7 nucleotides match TRBD1. This CDR3 has 11 amino acids. Germline V lookup: CDR1 DFQATT, CDR2 SNEGSKA (reference sequence). Unmatched junction bases numbered 8, after V lost 3 bases and J lost 15 bases. CDR3 coding DNA: TGCAGTGCTAGGACGACAGGGATGTGGTTCTTC. Residues: CSARTTGMWFF.

This clone was observed a handful of times. The genes are TRBV15 and TRBJ2-2, with no clear D. CDR1 and CDR2 from the germline V gene are LNHNV and YYDKDF (reference sequence). V was clipped by 0 bases and J by 2 bases, with 7 bases between them. The CDR3 sequence is 15 residues long. CDR3 nucleotides: TGTGCCACCAGCAGAGATCTGGGAAACACCGGGGAGCTGTTTTTT. Amino acids: CATSRDLGNTGELFF.

CDR3 region: CASSPLPGTGEQPQHF. The CDR3 DNA sequence: TGCGCCAGCAGCCCTCTCCCCGGGACAGGGGAGCAGCCCCAGCATTTT. The J gene is TRBJ1-5, the V gene TRBV5-1; 10 bases fit TRBD1. V lost 4 bases, J lost 7 bases, and 11 bases stayed unmatched. The CDR3 runs 16 residues. Germline V gene sequence: CDR1 SGHRS, CDR2 YFSETQ. Full variable domain (missing parts from reference TRBV5-1 and TRBJ1-5): KAGVTQTPRYLIKTRGQQVTLSCSPISGHRSVSWYQQTPGQGLQFLFEYFSETQRNKGNFPGRFSGRQFSNSRSEMNVSTLELGDSALYLCASSPLPGTGEQPQHFGDGTRLSIL.

V is TRBV7-2 and J is TRBJ1-4, with D unclear. The germline CDR1 and CDR2 sequences are SGHTA and FQGNSA. The germline V and J ends were trimmed by 5 bases and 7 bases, with 11 bases remaining between them. The CDR3 runs 13 residues. The CDR3 protein is CASSRKGREKLFF. As DNA, the CDR3 is TGTGCCAGCAGCCGAAAGGGCCGTGAAAAACTGTTTTTT.

This clone was picked up a small number of times. This sequence joins TRBV18 and TRBJ1-1; D might be TRBD1 (6 bases). The germline V gene encodes CDR1 KGHSH and CDR2 LQKENI. V lost 1 base, J lost 2 bases, and 11 bases lay in between. The CDR3 consists of 15 residues. The CDR3 DNA follows: TGTGCCAGCTCACCACGATCAGGGGCAAACACTGAAGCTTTCTTT. Translation: CASSPRSGANTEAFF.

This clone came up a few times. The chain is built from TRBV5-1 and TRBJ2-3; either TRBD1 or TRBD2 may supply D (6 bases each). The germline V and J ends were trimmed by 4 bases and 4 bases, with 13 bases remaining between them. The CDR3 is made up of 14 amino acids. CDR1 and CDR2 (germline): SGHRS, YFSETQ. CDR3 residues: CASSVGGWSDTQYF. The DNA for the CDR3 is TGCGCCAGCAGCGTGGGGGGCTGGTCAGATACGCAGTATTTT.